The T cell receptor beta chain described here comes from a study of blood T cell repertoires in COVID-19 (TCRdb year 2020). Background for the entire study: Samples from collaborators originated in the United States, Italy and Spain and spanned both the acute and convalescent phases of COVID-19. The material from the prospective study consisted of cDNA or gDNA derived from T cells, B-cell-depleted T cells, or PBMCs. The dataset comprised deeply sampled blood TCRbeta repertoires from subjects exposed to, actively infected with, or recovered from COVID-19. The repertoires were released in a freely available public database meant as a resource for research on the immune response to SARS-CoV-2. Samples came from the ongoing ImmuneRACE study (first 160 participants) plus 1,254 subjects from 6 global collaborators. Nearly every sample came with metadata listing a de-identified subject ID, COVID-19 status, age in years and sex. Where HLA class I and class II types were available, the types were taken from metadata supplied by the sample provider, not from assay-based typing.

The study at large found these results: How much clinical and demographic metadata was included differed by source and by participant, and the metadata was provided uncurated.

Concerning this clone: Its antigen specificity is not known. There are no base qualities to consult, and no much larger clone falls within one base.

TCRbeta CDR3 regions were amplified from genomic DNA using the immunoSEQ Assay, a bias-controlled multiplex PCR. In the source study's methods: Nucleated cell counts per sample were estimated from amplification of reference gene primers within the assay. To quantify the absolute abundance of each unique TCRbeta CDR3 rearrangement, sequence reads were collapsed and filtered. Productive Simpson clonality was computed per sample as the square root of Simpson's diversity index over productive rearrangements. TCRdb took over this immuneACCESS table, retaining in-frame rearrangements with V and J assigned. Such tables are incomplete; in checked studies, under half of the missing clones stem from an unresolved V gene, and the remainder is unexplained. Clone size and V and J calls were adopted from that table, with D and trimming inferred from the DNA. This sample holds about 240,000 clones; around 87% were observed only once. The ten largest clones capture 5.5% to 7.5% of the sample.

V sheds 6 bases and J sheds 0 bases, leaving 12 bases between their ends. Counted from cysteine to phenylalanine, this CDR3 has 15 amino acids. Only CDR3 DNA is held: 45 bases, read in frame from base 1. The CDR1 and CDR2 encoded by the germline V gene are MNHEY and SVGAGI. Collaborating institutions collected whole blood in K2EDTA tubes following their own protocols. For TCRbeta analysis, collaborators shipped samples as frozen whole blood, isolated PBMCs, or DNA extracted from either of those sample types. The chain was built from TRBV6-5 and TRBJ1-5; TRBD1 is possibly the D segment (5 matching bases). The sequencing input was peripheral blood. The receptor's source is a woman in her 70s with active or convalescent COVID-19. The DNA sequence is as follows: TGTGCCAGCAGGGGGCGCCAGTATAGCAATCAGCCCCAGCATTTT. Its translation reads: CASRGRQYSNQPQHF.